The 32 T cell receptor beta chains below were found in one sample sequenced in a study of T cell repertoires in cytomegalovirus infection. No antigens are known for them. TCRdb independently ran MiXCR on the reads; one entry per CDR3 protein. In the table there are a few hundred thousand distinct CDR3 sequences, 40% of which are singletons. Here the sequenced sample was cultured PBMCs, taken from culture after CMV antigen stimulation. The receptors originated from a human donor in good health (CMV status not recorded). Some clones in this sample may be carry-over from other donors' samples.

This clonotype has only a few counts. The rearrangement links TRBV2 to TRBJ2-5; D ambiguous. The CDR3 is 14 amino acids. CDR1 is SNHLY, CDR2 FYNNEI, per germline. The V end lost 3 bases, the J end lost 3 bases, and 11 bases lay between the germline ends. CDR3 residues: CASSESMAKETQYF. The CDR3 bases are TGTGCCAGCAGTGAGAGTATGGCGAAAGAGACCCAGTACTTC. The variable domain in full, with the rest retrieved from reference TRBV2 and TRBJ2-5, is EPEVTQTPSHQVTQMGQEVILRCVPISNHLYFYWYRQILGQKVEFLVSFYNNEISEKSEIFDDQFSVERPDGSNFTLKIRSTKLEDSAMYFCASSESMAKETQYFGPGTRLLVL.

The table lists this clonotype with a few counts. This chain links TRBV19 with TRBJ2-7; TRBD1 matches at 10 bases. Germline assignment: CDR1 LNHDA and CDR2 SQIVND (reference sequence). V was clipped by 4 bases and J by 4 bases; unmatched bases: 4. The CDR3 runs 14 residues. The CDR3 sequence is CASSRRQGAYEQYF. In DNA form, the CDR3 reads TGTGCCAGTAGTAGACGACAGGGGGCTTACGAGCAGTACTTC. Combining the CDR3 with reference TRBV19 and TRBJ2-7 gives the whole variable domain DGGITQSPKYLFRKEGQNVTLSCEQNLNHDAMYWYRQDPGQGLRLIYYSQIVNDFQKGDIAEGYSVSREKKESFPLTVTSAQKNPTAFYLCASSRRQGAYEQYFGPGTRLTVT.

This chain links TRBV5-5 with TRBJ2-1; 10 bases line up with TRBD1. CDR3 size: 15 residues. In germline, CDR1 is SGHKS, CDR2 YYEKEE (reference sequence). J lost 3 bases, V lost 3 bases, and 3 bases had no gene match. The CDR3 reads CASSWDRGGYNEQFF. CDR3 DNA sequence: TGTGCCAGCAGCTGGGACAGGGGCGGCTACAATGAGCAGTTCTTC.

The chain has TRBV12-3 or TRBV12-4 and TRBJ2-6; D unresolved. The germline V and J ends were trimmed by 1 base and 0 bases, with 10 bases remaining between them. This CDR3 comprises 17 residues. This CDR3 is CASSLGLPFSGANVLTF. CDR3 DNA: TGTGCCAGCAGTTTAGGCCTCCCATTCTCTGGGGCCAACGTCCTGACTTTC.

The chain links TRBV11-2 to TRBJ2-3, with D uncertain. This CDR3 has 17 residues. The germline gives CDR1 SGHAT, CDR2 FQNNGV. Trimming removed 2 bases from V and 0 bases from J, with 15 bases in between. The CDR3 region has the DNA TGTGCCAGCAGCTTACCGGCCTGGATAGGTAGCACAGATACGCAGTATTTT. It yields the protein CASSLPAWIGSTDTQYF.

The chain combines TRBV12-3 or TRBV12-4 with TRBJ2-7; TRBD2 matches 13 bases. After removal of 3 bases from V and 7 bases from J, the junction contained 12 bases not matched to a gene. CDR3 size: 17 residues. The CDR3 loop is CASSFSTSGGTRGEQYF. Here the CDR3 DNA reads TGTGCCAGCAGTTTTTCGACTAGCGGGGGGACCCGGGGAGAGCAGTACTTC.

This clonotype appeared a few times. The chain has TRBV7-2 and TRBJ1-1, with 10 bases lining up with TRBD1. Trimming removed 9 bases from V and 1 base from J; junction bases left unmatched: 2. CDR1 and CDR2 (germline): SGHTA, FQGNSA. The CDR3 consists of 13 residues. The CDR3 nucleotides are TGTGCCAGTAGACAGGGGGCGAACACTGAAGCTTTCTTT. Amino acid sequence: CASRQGANTEAFF.

The CDR3 region is CASTPKSSTDTQYF. The CDR3 DNA reads TGTGCCAGCACCCCGAAGTCTAGCACAGATACGCAGTATTTT. The V call is TRBV7-2, the J call TRBJ2-3; D ambiguous. Per the germline V gene, CDR1 is SGHTA and CDR2 is FQGNSA. This CDR3 region has 14 residues. V lost 7 bases and J lost 0, with 11 bases in between.

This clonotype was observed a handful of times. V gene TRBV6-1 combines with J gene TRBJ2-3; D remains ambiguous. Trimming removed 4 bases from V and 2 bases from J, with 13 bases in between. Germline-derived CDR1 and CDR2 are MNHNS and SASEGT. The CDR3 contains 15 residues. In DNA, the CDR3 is TGTGCCAGCAGTGGGGTTGGGATAATCACAGATACGCAGTATTTT. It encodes CASSGVGIITDTQYF.

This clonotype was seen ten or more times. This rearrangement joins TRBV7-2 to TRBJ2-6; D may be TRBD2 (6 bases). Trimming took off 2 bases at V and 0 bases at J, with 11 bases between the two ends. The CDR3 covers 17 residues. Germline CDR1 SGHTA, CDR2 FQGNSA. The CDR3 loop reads CASSLFGGTSGANVLTF. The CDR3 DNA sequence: TGTGCCAGCAGCTTATTTGGGGGGACCTCTGGGGCCAACGTCCTGACTTTC.

The CDR3 DNA sequence: TGTGCCAGCAGACCCCCGGGATCGGATGGCTACACCTTC. Encoded protein: CASRPPGSDGYTF. The chain couples TRBV12-3 or TRBV12-4 to TRBJ1-2; unclear D gene. Trimming left V 6 bases short and J 6 bases short, with 14 bases between. CDR3 length equals 13 residues.

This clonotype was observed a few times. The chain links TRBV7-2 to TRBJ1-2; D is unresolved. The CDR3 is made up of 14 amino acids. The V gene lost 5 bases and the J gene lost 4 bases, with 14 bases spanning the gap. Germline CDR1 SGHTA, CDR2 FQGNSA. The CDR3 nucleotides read TGTGCCAGCAGCCGACGGGATCGGAGCTATGGCTACACCTTC. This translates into CASSRRDRSYGYTF. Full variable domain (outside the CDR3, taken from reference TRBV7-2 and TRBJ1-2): GAGVSQSPSNKVTEKGKDVELRCDPISGHTALYWYRQSLGQGLEFLIYFQGNSAPDKSGLPSDRFSAERTGGSVSTLTIQRTQQEDSAVYLCASSRRDRSYGYTFGSGTRLTVV.

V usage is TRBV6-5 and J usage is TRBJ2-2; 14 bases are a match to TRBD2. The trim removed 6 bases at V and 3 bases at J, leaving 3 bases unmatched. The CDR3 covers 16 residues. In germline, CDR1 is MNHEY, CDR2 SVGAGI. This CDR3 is CASSRLAGGDTGELFF. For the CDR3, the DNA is TGTGCCAGCAGCAGACTAGCGGGAGGGGACACCGGGGAGCTGTTTTTT.

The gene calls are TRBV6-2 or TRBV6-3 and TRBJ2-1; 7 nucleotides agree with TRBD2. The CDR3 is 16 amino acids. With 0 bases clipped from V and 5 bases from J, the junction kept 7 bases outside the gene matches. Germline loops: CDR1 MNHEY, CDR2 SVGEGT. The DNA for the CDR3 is TGTGCCAGCAGTTACTCGACGGGGACTACTGACAATGAGCAGTTCTTC. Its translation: CASSYSTGTTDNEQFF.

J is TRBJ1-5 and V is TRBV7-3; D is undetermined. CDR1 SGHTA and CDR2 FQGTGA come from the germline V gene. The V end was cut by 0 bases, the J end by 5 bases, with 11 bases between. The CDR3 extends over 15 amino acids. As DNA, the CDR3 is TGTGCCAGCAGCTTAACAGGCCAAGGCGATCAGCCCCAGCATTTT. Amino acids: CASSLTGQGDQPQHF.

Written as DNA, the CDR3 is TGTGCCAGCAGCTTAGCTGGCCTCCCCTCAATGGCTTTCTTT. Its translation: CASSLAGLPSMAFF. This sequence joins TRBV7-9 and TRBJ1-1; D is unresolved. V was shortened by 0 bases and J by 11 bases, with 16 bases between the two germline ends. In germline, CDR1 is SEHNR, CDR2 FQNEAQ (reference sequence). This CDR3 has 14 amino acids.

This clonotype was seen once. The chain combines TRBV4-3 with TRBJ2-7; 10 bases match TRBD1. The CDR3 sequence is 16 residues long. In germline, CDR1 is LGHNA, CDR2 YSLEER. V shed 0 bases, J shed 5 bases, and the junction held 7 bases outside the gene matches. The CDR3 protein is CASSQDPSGTGDEQYF. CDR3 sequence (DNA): TGCGCCAGCAGCCAAGACCCCTCCGGGACAGGGGACGAGCAGTACTTC.

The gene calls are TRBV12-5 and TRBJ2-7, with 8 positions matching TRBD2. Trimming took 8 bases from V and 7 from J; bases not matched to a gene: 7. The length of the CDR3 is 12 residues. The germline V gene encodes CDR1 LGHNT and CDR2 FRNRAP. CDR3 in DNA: TGTGCTAGTCACAGCGGGAGTAGGGAGCAGTACTTC. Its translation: CASHSGSREQYF.

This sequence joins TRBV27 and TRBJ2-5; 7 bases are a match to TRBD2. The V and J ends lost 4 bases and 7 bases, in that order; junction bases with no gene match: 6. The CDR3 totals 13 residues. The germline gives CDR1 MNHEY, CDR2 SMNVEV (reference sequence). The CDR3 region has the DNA TGTGCCAGCAGTTATTCGGGAGGCCCGACCCAGTACTTC. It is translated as CASSYSGGPTQYF.

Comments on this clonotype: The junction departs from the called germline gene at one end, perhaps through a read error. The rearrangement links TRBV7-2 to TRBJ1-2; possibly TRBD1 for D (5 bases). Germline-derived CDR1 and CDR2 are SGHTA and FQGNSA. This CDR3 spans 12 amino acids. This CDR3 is CASSLAARAWAF. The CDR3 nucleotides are TGTGCCAGCAGCTTAGCGGCCAGGGCCTGGGCCTTC. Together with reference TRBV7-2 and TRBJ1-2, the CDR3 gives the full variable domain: GAGVSQSPSNKVTEKGKDVELRCDPISGHTALYWYRQSLGQGLEFLIYFQGNSAPDKSGLPSDRFSAERTGGSVSTLTIQRTQQEDSAVYLCASSLAARAWAFGSGTRLTVV.

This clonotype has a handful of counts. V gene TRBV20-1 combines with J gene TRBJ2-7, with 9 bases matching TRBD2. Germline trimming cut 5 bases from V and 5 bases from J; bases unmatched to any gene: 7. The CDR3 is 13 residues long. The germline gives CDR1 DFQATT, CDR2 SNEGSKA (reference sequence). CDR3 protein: CSAVFSGSDEQYF. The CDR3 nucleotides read TGCAGTGCTGTCTTTAGCGGGAGCGACGAGCAGTACTTC.

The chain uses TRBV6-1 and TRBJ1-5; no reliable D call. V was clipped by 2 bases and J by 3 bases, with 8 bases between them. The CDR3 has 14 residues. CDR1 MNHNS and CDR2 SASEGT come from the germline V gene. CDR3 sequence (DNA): TGTGCCAGCAGTGAACAGGTGACCAATCAGCCCCAGCATTTT. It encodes CASSEQVTNQPQHF.

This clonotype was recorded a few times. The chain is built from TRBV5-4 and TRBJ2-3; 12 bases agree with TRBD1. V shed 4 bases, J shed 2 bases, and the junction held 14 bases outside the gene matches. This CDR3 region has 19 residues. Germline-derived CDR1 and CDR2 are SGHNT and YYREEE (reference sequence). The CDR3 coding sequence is TGTGCCAGCAGCCTACCCGGGACAGGGGGCTTTCAAGACACAGATACGCAGTATTTT. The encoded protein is CASSLPGTGGFQDTDTQYF.

CDR3 sequence: CASSETGTNEKLFF. CDR3 in DNA: TGTGCCAGCAGTGAGACAGGGACTAATGAAAAACTGTTTTTT. The chain is built from TRBV2 and TRBJ1-4, with 7 bases identical to TRBD1. The CDR3 runs 14 residues. CDR1 is SNHLY and CDR2 is FYNNEI in the germline V gene. With V trimmed by 3 bases and J by 2 bases, 0 bases remained unmatched.

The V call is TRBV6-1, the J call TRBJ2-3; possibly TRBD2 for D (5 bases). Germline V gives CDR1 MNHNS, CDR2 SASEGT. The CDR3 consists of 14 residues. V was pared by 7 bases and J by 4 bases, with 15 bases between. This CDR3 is CASTQRAFSDTQYF. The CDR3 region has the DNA TGTGCCAGCACTCAGAGGGCGTTCTCAGATACGCAGTATTTT.

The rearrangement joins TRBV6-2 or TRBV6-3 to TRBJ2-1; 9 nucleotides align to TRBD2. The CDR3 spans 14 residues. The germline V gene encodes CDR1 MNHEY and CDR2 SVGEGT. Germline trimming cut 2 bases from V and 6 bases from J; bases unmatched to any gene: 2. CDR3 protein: CASSYAGGTNEQFF. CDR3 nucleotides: TGTGCCAGCAGTTACGCGGGAGGGACCAATGAGCAGTTCTTC.

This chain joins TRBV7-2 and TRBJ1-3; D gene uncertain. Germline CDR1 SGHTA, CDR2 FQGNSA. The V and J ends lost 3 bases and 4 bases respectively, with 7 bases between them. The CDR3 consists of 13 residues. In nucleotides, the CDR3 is TGTGCCAGCAGCTTCTCTCAGGGAAACACCATATATTTT. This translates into CASSFSQGNTIYF. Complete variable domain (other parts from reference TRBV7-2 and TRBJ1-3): GAGVSQSPSNKVTEKGKDVELRCDPISGHTALYWYRQSLGQGLEFLIYFQGNSAPDKSGLPSDRFSAERTGGSVSTLTIQRTQQEDSAVYLCASSFSQGNTIYFGEGSWLTVV.

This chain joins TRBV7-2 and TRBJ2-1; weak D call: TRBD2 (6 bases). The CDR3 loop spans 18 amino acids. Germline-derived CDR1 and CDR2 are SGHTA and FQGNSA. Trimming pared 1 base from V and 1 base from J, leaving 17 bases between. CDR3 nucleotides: TGTGCCAGCAGCTTAGGGCTAGCGCCACGGACATCCTACAATGAGCAGTTCTTC. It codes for CASSLGLAPRTSYNEQFF.

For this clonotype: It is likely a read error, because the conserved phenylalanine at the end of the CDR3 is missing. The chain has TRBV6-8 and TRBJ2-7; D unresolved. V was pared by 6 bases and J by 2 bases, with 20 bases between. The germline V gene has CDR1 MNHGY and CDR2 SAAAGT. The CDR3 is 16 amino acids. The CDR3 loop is CASSEDPGSWAYEQYI. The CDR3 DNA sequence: TGTGCCAGCAGCGAGGACCCCGGGTCTTGGGCCTACGAGCAGTACATC.

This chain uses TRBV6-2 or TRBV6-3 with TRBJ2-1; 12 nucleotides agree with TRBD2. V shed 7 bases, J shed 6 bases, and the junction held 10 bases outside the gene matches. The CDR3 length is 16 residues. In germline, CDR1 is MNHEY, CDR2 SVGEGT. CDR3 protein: CASTPLAGGPGNEQFF. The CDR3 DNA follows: TGTGCCAGCACCCCGCTAGCGGGGGGGCCTGGCAATGAGCAGTTCTTC.

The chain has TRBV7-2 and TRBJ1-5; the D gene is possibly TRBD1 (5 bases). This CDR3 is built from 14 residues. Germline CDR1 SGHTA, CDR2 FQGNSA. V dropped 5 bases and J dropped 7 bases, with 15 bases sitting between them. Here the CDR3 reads CASSPGGSIQPQHF. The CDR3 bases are TGTGCCAGCAGCCCCGGGGGGAGCATCCAGCCCCAGCATTTT.

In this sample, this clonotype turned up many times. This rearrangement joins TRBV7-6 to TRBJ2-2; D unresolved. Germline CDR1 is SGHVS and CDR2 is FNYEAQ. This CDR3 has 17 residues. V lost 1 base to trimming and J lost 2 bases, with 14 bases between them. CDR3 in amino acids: CASSLDEGLRNTGELFF. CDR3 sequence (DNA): TGTGCCAGCAGCTTAGACGAAGGCTTAAGAAACACCGGGGAGCTGTTTTTT.